The 18 T cell receptor beta chains below come from one sample, sequenced in a study of spatial heterogeneity in lung cancer. Via MiXCR, TCRdb re-called the 5' RACE reads, giving one row per CDR3 protein. Of 20,000 to 30,000 distinct CDR3 sequences listed, 8.8% were seen once; the top ten hold approximately 7.5%. Study-level points and caveats: Tumor mutation count correlated with how many alpha and beta TCRs expanded intratumorally.

As for time point: sample taken at primary tumor resection. Their specific antigens are unknown. This specimen was lung tumor tissue, taken at surgery. These receptors were collected from a male donor with early-stage non-small cell lung cancer.

This clonotype was counted ten times or more. The chain has TRBV20-1 and TRBJ2-3; 8 nucleotides agree with TRBD1. Per germline, CDR1 DFQATT and CDR2 SNEGSKA (reference sequence). The trim removed 5 bases at V and 5 bases at J, leaving 9 bases unmatched. The CDR3 runs to 14 residues. The chain's CDR3 is CSAQDRVAVDTQYF. The DNA of the CDR3 is TGCAGTGCTCAGGACAGGGTGGCGGTAGATACGCAGTATTTT.

This clonotype was seen more than once but under ten times. V usage is TRBV5-1 and J usage is TRBJ2-3; 12 bases align to TRBD2. This CDR3 is built from 18 residues. With V trimmed by 4 bases and J by 0 bases, 9 bases remained unmatched. Germline loops: CDR1 SGHRS, CDR2 YFSETQ. CDR3 nucleotide sequence: TGCGCCAGCAGCCTAGGACTAGCGGGGTTTGTCAGCACAGATACGCAGTATTTT. Translated: CASSLGLAGFVSTDTQYF.

This clonotype showed up many times. The V gene is TRBV29-1, the J gene TRBJ2-7; 10 nucleotides match TRBD1. The germline gives CDR1 SQVTM, CDR2 ANQGSEA. This CDR3 comprises 14 residues. The junction had 9 bases not matched to a gene; V was cut back by 6 bases and J by 4 bases. As DNA, the CDR3 is TGCAGCGTAGTAGGATGGACAGGGGGGTACGAGCAGTACTTC. Translation gives CSVVGWTGGYEQYF.

By share of the sample, this clonotype is medium-sized. The rearrangement links TRBV29-1 to TRBJ2-5; D is uncertain. The germline CDR1 and CDR2 sequences are SQVTM and ANQGSEA. V was clipped by 5 bases and J by 7 bases, with 17 bases between them. This CDR3 contains 13 residues. DNA of the CDR3: TGCAGCGTTCCCACGACGTCACTGGCGACCCAGTACTTC. Amino acids: CSVPTTSLATQYF.

V and J are TRBV7-2 and TRBJ2-2, with 7 bases lining up with TRBD1. Germline CDR1 is SGHTA and CDR2 is FQGNSA. The CDR3 sequence is 15 residues long. The ends lost 3 bases at V and 4 bases at J; junction bases unmatched: 5. The CDR3 nucleotides read TGTGCCAGCAGCTTGGACAGGTTGGCCACCGGGGAGCTGTTTTTT. Translated: CASSLDRLATGELFF.

This clonotype was counted many times. The V and J genes are TRBV20-1 and TRBJ2-7, with 10 bases identical to TRBD2. With V trimmed by 1 base and J by 3 bases, 6 bases remained unmatched. The germline gives CDR1 DFQATT, CDR2 SNEGSKA (reference sequence). The CDR3 has 15 amino acids. The CDR3 spells CSARALAGAFYEQYF. Written as DNA, the CDR3 is TGCAGTGCTAGAGCTCTAGCGGGGGCATTCTACGAGCAGTACTTC.

The chain carries TRBV20-1 and TRBJ2-2, with D unresolved. V was cut by 6 bases and J by 4 bases, with 15 bases left in between. The CDR3 runs 14 residues. The germline gives CDR1 DFQATT, CDR2 SNEGSKA (reference sequence). CDR3 loop: CSALSYVGTGELFF. The CDR3 DNA reads as TGCAGTGCCCTCTCTTATGTGGGCACCGGGGAGCTGTTTTTT.

In this sample, this clonotype turned up a few times. The chain joins TRBV5-1 to TRBJ2-2; D uncertain. Germline loops: CDR1 SGHRS, CDR2 YFSETQ. V was pared by 5 bases and J by 0 bases, with 11 bases between. The CDR3 consists of 15 residues. The CDR3 nucleotides are TGCGCCAGCAGGGCAGAACTATCGAACACCGGGGAGCTGTTTTTT. Its protein product is CASRAELSNTGELFF.

This clonotype was counted a few times. The chain combines TRBV7-2 with TRBJ2-3; 9 bases are shared with TRBD2. The germline V gene has CDR1 SGHTA and CDR2 FQGNSA. CDR3 length: 16 residues. The V gene end was trimmed by 5 bases and the J gene end by 5 bases; junction bases not matched to a gene: 11. This chain's CDR3 is CASSRRSGGSQDTQYF. As DNA, the CDR3 is TGTGCCAGCAGCCGCCGGAGCGGGGGGTCCCAAGATACGCAGTATTTT.

The chain carries TRBV7-9 and TRBJ2-1; D call uncertain. The CDR3 runs to 16 residues. Looked up from germline, CDR1 is SEHNR and CDR2 is FQNEAQ (reference sequence). With 5 bases removed from V and 0 bases from J, the gap between germline ends came to 14 bases. CDR3 sequence reads: CASSPIGTRSYNEQFF. The CDR3 nucleotides are TGTGCCAGCAGCCCCATAGGCACTCGCTCCTACAATGAGCAGTTCTTC.

In this sample, this clonotype turned up many times. The chain uses TRBV7-6 and TRBJ2-7; 11 bases align to TRBD2. CDR3 length equals 15 residues. The germline V gene encodes CDR1 SGHVS and CDR2 FNYEAQ. Trimming cost V 5 bases and J 3 bases; bases outside gene matches: 6. In DNA, the CDR3 is TGTGCCAGCAGCCCGGGGACTAGCGGACGCTACGAGCAGTACTTC. Translated, it gives CASSPGTSGRYEQYF.

In its sample, this clonotype ranks as medium-sized. This sequence joins TRBV28 and TRBJ2-4; 10 bases agree with TRBD1. Germline trimming cut 2 bases from V and 4 bases from J; bases unmatched to any gene: 5. In germline, CDR1 is MDHEN, CDR2 SYDVKM. The CDR3 has 16 amino acids. CDR3 sequence reads: CASSLIGDRGKNIQYF. CDR3 bases: TGTGCCAGCAGTTTAATAGGGGACAGGGGTAAAAACATTCAGTACTTC.

Ten or more counts support this clonotype. The chain uses TRBV13 and TRBJ2-7; TRBD2 matches 8 bases. The trim removed 6 bases at V and 3 bases at J, leaving 7 bases unmatched. This CDR3 is 14 amino acids long. CDR1 and CDR2 (germline): PRHDT, FYEKMQ (reference sequence). CDR3 sequence reads: CASRPSGSRYEQYF. The CDR3 nucleotides are TGTGCCAGCAGACCGAGCGGGAGTCGCTACGAGCAGTACTTC.

This clonotype was counted ten times or more. J is TRBJ2-1 and V is TRBV6-2 or TRBV6-3; 7 nucleotides match TRBD2. The CDR3 length is 14 residues. The trim removed 4 bases at V and 5 bases at J, leaving 5 bases unmatched. The germline V gene encodes CDR1 MNHEY and CDR2 SVGEGT. The CDR3 bases are TGTGCCAGCAGTTCCATACTAGCGAACAATGAGCAGTTCTTC. It is translated as CASSSILANNEQFF.

This clonotype was observed a handful of times. The chain joins TRBV5-5 to TRBJ2-4; TRBD1 is a possible D gene (5 bases). The CDR3 spans 15 residues. Germline CDR1 SGHKS, CDR2 YYEKEE (reference sequence). Between the trimmed V and J ends, which lost 3 bases and 1 base, there was a span of 11 bases. CDR3 nucleotides: TGTGCCAGCAGCTCCCCCAGGGATGCCAAAAACATTCAGTACTTC. Amino acids: CASSSPRDAKNIQYF.

This clonotype was seen a few times. The chain employs TRBV20-1 and TRBJ1-4, with a possible D match to TRBD1 (6 bases). The CDR3 loop spans 13 amino acids. Germline CDR1 DFQATT, CDR2 SNEGSKA (reference sequence). Trimming took off 6 bases at V and 5 bases at J, with 13 bases between the two ends. Here the CDR3 DNA reads TGCAGTGCCAGGACAGCGGAAAATGAAAAACTGTTTTTT. Encoded protein: CSARTAENEKLFF.

This clonotype was recorded at least ten times. This sequence joins TRBV27 and TRBJ2-3; TRBD2 agrees at 9 bases. The CDR3 is 18 residues long. CDR1 MNHEY and CDR2 SMNVEV come from the germline V gene (reference sequence). V lost 5 bases, J lost 2 bases, and 14 bases stayed unmatched. The CDR3 DNA sequence: TGTGCCAGCAGTACCTCCAGGGAGGCTAGCGGGACCACAGATACGCAGTATTTT. It encodes CASSTSREASGTTDTQYF.

V usage is TRBV6-5 and J usage is TRBJ2-5; 13 bases match TRBD2. The CDR3 is 17 residues long. CDR1 and CDR2 from the germline V gene are MNHEY and SVGAGI. After removal of 2 bases from V and 1 base from J, the junction contained 4 bases not matched to a gene. CDR3 sequence (DNA): TGTGCCAGCAGTTACGGGGGGACTAGCGGGGTCCAAGAGACCCAGTACTTC. Its protein is CASSYGGTSGVQETQYF.